A selection of T cell receptor beta chains follows, all from one sample in a study of T cells after yellow fever vaccination. TCRdb passed the 5' RACE reads through MiXCR, listing each CDR3 protein once. Of more than 300,000 distinct CDR3 sequences listed, around 4.4% are singletons. The sequences come from PBMCs, collected 15 days after the yellow fever booster vaccination. The receptors were gathered from a man aged 18-30 years who received the YFV17D yellow fever vaccine. CDR3s include the opening cysteine and the closing phenylalanine or tryptophan. The D gene is left open where the match is weak. Part of the rows lack a size; the others show once, few, many or a class for expanded clones.

TRBJ1-3 TRBV5-1 TRBD1 many CATRQGSSGNTIYF TGCGCCACCCGACAGGGGAGCTCTGGAAACACCATATATTTT
TRBJ2-7 TRBV4-2 - many CASSQGPTYEQYF TGTGCCAGCAGCCAAGGCCCGACCTACGAGCAGTACTTC
TRBJ1-2 TRBV20-1 - few CSAGAGQGDGYTF TGCAGTGCGGGGGCGGGACAAGGAGATGGCTACACCTTC
TRBJ2-1 TRBV7-9 - - CASRIGPNEQFF TGTGCCAGCAGAATCGGACCCAATGAGCAGTTCTTC
TRBJ2-2 TRBV18 - many CASSPGVRQKIAGELFF TGTGCCAGCTCACCAGGGGTAAGACAGAAGATTGCCGGGGAGCTGTTTTTT
TRBJ2-5 TRBV6-2/TRBV6-3 - many CASSLGIGRDEETQYF TGTGCCAGCAGTTTGGGGATTGGCAGGGACGAAGAGACCCAGTACTTC
TRBJ2-7 TRBV21-1 - - CASGSGTSASSYEQYF TGTGCCAGCGGATCCGGGACTAGCGCCAGCTCCTACGAGCAGTACTTC
TRBJ1-6 TRBV4-1 - - CASSQGIVTGSPLHF TGCGCCAGCAGCCAAGGTATCGTGACAGGCTCACCCCTCCACTTT
TRBJ2-1 TRBV4-3 - - CASSRGVGAYNEQFF TGCGCCAGCAGCCGAGGGGTCGGGGCCTACAATGAGCAGTTCTTC
TRBJ2-7 TRBV7-2 TRBD2 - CASNSPSGGIYEQYF TGTGCCAGCAACTCCCCTAGCGGGGGGATCTACGAGCAGTACTTC
TRBJ2-5 TRBV5-1 - many CASSGGQETQYF TGCGCCAGCAGCGGGGGGCAAGAGACCCAGTACTTC
TRBJ1-1 TRBV29-1 - - CSAGVNTEAFF TGCAGCGCAGGGGTAAACACTGAAGCTTTCTTT
TRBJ2-1 TRBV20-1 - - CSASEGGVFWNEQFF TGCAGTGCTAGTGAGGGGGGGGTTTTTTGGAATGAGCAGTTCTTC
TRBJ1-6 TRBV6-5 TRBD1 many CASSYRNRGDSPLHF TGTGCCAGCAGTTACCGGAACAGGGGGGATTCACCCCTCCACTTT
TRBJ2-7 TRBV30 TRBD2 many CAWSVLAGVYEQYF TGTGCCTGGAGTGTTCTAGCGGGGGTCTACGAGCAGTACTTC
TRBJ2-7 TRBV5-1 - - CASSLGPGAARYEQYF TGCGCCAGCAGTTTGGGGCCCGGGGCAGCTCGCTACGAGCAGTACTTC